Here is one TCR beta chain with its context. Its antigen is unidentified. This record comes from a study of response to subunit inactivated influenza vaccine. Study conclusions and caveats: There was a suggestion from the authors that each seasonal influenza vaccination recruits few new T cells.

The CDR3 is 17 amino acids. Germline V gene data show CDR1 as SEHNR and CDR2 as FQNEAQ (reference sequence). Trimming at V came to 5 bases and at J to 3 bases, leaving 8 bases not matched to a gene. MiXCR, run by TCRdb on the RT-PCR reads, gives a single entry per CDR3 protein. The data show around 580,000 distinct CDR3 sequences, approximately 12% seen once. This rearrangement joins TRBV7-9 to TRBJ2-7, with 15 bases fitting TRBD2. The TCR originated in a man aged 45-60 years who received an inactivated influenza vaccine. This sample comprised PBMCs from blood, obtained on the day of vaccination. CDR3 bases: TGTGCCAGCAGCCCAGGACTAGCGGGGGGGAGCCTCTACGAGCAGTACTTC. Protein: CASSPGLAGGSLYEQYF.